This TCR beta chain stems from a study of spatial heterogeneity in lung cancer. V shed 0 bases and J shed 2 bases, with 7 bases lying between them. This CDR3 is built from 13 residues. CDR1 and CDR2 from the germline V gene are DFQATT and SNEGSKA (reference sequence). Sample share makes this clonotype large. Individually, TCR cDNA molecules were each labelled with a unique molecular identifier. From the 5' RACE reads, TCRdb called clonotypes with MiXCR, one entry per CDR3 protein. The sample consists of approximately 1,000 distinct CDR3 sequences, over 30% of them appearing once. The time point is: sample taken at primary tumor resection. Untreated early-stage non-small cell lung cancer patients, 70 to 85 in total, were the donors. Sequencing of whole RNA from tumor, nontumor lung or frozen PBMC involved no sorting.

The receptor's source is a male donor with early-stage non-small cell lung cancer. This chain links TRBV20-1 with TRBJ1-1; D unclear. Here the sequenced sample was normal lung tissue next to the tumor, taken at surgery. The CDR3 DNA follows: TGCAGTGCTAGAGATTTGGGAAACACTGAAGCTTTCTTT. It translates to CSARDLGNTEAFF.